This T cell receptor beta chain was obtained from a study of cytomegalovirus exposure and HLA in healthy donors. At the time of sampling, donors were nominally healthy, though unrecorded immune exposures were likely. This clone is a singleton in its sample. Its specificity is not known. Study-wide results and caveats: A later analysis reportedly found that, within productive TCRs, an Asian-associated ancestry cluster had fewer N-insertions than the mean observed across the approximately 700 donors. It emerged from a later analysis that several of the most significant clusters appeared to be linked to common viral pathogens.

Amplification used 60 Vbeta primers and 13 Jbeta primers. Assay used: immunoSEQ multiplex PCR; TCRdb lists only in-frame clones, some missing. The sample has under 300,000 clones; approximately 82% are singletons. V was trimmed by 6 bases and J by 1 base, leaving 9 bases between them. Germline CDR1 is SEHNR and CDR2 is FQNEAQ (reference sequence). The CDR3 spans 13 residues. The V call is TRBV7-9, the J call TRBJ1-1; D unclear. Sequencing input: PBMCs. This TCR was recovered from a woman aged 55-69 years in good health and CMV-seropositive. The CDR3 DNA is TGTGCCAGCAGGCAAGGCGGGAACACTGAAGCTTTCTTT. It codes for CASRQGGNTEAFF. The full variable domain, its missing parts supplied by reference TRBV7-9 and TRBJ1-1, is DTGVSQNPRHKITKRGQNVTFRCDPISEHNRLYWYRQTLGQGPEFLTYFQNEAQLEKSRLLSDRFSAERPKGSFSTLEIQRTEQGDSAMYLCASRQGGNTEAFFGQGTRLTVV.